Each of the 25 T cell receptor beta chains below was sequenced from the same sample in a study of T-cell memory formation after mild COVID-19. TCRdb independently ran MiXCR on the 5' RACE reads; one entry per CDR3 protein. The sample yields 200,000 to 300,000 distinct CDR3 sequences, about a sixth seen once. Sequenced input: PBMCs or a T cell subset sorted from them (not recorded which). All receptors derive from a young man who had mild COVID-19 (a few samples of this study predate the infection). Cell type and time point are not known.

The table lists this clonotype with a few counts. The CDR3 nucleotides read TGTGCCAGCAGCCCGAGAAGCATCGGTCGGGGTCCCCAGCATTTT. Amino acids: CASSPRSIGRGPQHF. This rearrangement joins TRBV7-2 to TRBJ1-5; D remains unclear. Germline V gives CDR1 SGHTA, CDR2 FQGNSA. Deletions cut 5 bases from V and 10 bases from J, with 21 bases between. The length of the CDR3 is 15 residues.

The chain has TRBV18 and TRBJ1-2; D possibly corresponds to TRBD1 (6 bases). Trimming pared 3 bases from V and 2 bases from J, leaving 13 bases between. This CDR3 spans 15 amino acids. Germline assignment: CDR1 KGHSH and CDR2 LQKENI. The CDR3 sequence is CASSPGWGPNYGYTF. CDR3 in DNA: TGTGCCAGCTCACCCGGATGGGGGCCCAACTATGGCTACACCTTC.

The chain employs TRBV5-1 and TRBJ1-6; 7 nucleotides line up with TRBD1. The CDR3 contains 15 residues. CDR1 and CDR2 (germline): SGHRS, YFSETQ. The V and J ends lost 5 bases and 10 bases, in that order; junction bases with no gene match: 12. CDR3 loop: CASRTTQGIGSPLHF. CDR3 DNA sequence: TGCGCCAGCAGGACCACACAGGGGATAGGGTCACCCCTCCACTTT.

The chain carries TRBV9 and TRBJ2-1; TRBD2 might be the D (5 bases). Trimming removed 3 bases from V and 8 bases from J, with 15 bases in between. In germline, CDR1 is SGDLS, CDR2 YYNGEE. The CDR3 sequence is 14 residues long. The chain's CDR3 is CASSEGLPGDEQFF. DNA of the CDR3: TGTGCCAGCAGCGAAGGACTCCCTGGGGATGAGCAGTTCTTC.

This rearrangement joins TRBV24-1 to TRBJ2-3; 12 bases are a match to TRBD1. The CDR3 is 16 residues long. Per the germline V gene, CDR1 is KGHDR and CDR2 is SFDVKD. V trimming: 7 bases; J trimming: 4 bases; junction bases outside the gene matches: 8. The CDR3 region has the DNA TGTGCCACCAGCGTCCGGGACAGGGGGCCCTCAGATACGCAGTATTTT. This translates into CATSVRDRGPSDTQYF.

The chain carries TRBV10-3 and TRBJ2-1; 7 positions agree with TRBD1. From germline, CDR1 is ENHRY and CDR2 SYGVKD. The CDR3 spans 14 residues. J gave up 4 bases and V 4 bases, and 4 bases lay outside the gene matches. The CDR3 loop reads CAISGDSRYNEQFF. The CDR3, as DNA: TGTGCCATCAGTGGGGACAGCCGATACAATGAGCAGTTCTTC.

V usage is TRBV21-1 and J usage is TRBJ2-5; the table calls TRBD2, which could not be checked here. TRBV21-1 is shown as a pseudogene. The length of the CDR3 is 15 residues. Here the CDR3 DNA reads TGTGCCAGCACCCAGGAGGCAGGGAGGCAAGAGACCCAGTACTTC. Translating it yields CASTQEAGRQETQYF.

This clonotype has only a few counts. This chain uses TRBV24-1 with TRBJ2-1; D may correspond to TRBD1 or TRBD2 (5 bases each). Trimming shortened V by 8 bases and J by 7 bases, and 23 bases separated the two germline ends. Germline lookup yields CDR1 KGHDR and CDR2 SFDVKD. This CDR3 region has 16 residues. DNA of the CDR3: TGTGCCACCAATACACTACGAGGGGCTTTGGGGAATGAGCAGTTCTTC. This translates into CATNTLRGALGNEQFF.

This clonotype has a handful of counts. This chain joins TRBV20-1 and TRBJ2-3, with 10 bases identical to TRBD2. Germline values: CDR1 DFQATT, CDR2 SNEGSKA (reference sequence). V shed 1 base, J shed 5 bases, and the junction held 6 bases outside the gene matches. This CDR3 is built from 15 residues. The CDR3 here is CSARGTSGVRDTQYF. The CDR3 region has the DNA TGCAGTGCTAGAGGAACTAGCGGGGTCAGAGATACGCAGTATTTT.

J is TRBJ2-2 and V is TRBV4-3; 12 bases fit TRBD2. Unmatched junction bases numbered 5, after V lost 4 bases and J lost 2 bases. CDR1 and CDR2 from the germline V gene are LGHNA and YSLEER. The CDR3 consists of 17 residues. This CDR3 reads CASSPETSGGNTGELFF. In nucleotides, the CDR3 is TGCGCCAGCAGCCCAGAGACTAGCGGGGGTAACACCGGGGAGCTGTTTTTT.

The chain links TRBV10-2 to TRBJ1-1; no reliable D call. This CDR3 has 16 amino acids. V lost 3 bases to trimming and J lost 0 bases, with 14 bases between them. CDR1 and CDR2 from the germline V gene are WSHSY and SAAADI. The CDR3, as DNA: TGCGCCAGCAGTGACTCCCCCTCGGGGATGAACACTGAAGCTTTCTTT. It translates to CASSDSPSGMNTEAFF.

This clonotype was seen only a few times. This chain links TRBV5-1 with TRBJ2-7; possible D gene TRBD2, 6 bases. The CDR3 consists of 16 residues. Germline V gene sequence: CDR1 SGHRS, CDR2 YFSETQ. Trimming took 0 bases from V and 2 from J, leaving 15 bases between them. CDR3 residues: CASSLGGSGVPYEQYV. Written as DNA, the CDR3 is TGCGCCAGCAGCTTGGGAGGTTCGGGGGTCCCCTACGAGCAGTACGTC.

V usage is TRBV7-9 and J usage is TRBJ2-2; 8 bases align to TRBD1. The V segment lost 5 bases and the J segment 1 base; nucleotides outside the gene matches: 9. CDR1 is SEHNR, CDR2 FQNEAQ, per germline (reference sequence). The CDR3 has 17 amino acids. The CDR3 protein is CASSPPPGQVNTGELFF. The CDR3 nucleotides are TGTGCCAGCAGCCCCCCCCCGGGACAGGTGAACACCGGGGAGCTGTTTTTT.

At least ten counts were recorded for this clonotype. The CDR3 loop reads CASSSFGGGLYNEQFF. In nucleotides, the CDR3 is TGTGCCAGCAGCTCCTTCGGGGGGGGCCTCTACAATGAGCAGTTCTTC. V gene TRBV7-8 combines with J gene TRBJ2-1, with TRBD2 identical over 8 bases. Germline assignment: CDR1 SGHVS and CDR2 FQNEAQ. Losses at the gene ends were 4 bases for V and 3 bases for J; bases not matched to a gene: 8. This CDR3 is built from 16 residues.

The gene calls are TRBV7-2 and TRBJ2-3; D unresolved. Germline V gene sequence: CDR1 SGHTA, CDR2 FQGNSA. This CDR3 has 14 residues. V was pared by 5 bases and J by 4 bases, with 13 bases between. The CDR3 bases are TGTGCCAGCAGCACCATAGCCGCGGCAGATACGCAGTATTTT. It is translated as CASSTIAAADTQYF.

This clonotype was detected a few times. J is TRBJ2-7 and V is TRBV7-9; D is ambiguous. V lost 3 bases and J lost 0, with 12 bases in between. This CDR3 contains 15 residues. Germline V gene data show CDR1 as SEHNR and CDR2 as FQNEAQ (reference sequence). The CDR3 coding sequence is TGTGCCAGCAGCTTCGCCGATTCCTACTCCTACGAGCAGTACTTC. It yields the protein CASSFADSYSYEQYF.

A few counts support this clonotype. The DNA of the CDR3 is TGTGCCAGCAGCGTAGCACGTGGGGTCTACAATGAGCAGTTCTTC. This codes for CASSVARGVYNEQFF. The genes are TRBV9 and TRBJ2-1; no firm D call. Germline V CDR1 and CDR2: SGDLS, YYNGEE. Trimming pared 0 bases from V and 3 bases from J, leaving 10 bases between. The CDR3 extends over 15 amino acids.

The V and J genes are TRBV9 and TRBJ1-1, with D maybe TRBD1 (6 bases). In germline, CDR1 is SGDLS, CDR2 YYNGEE. This CDR3 has 14 amino acids. V lost 3 bases, J lost 6 bases, and 15 bases lay in between. The chain's CDR3 is CASSALGGAPEAFF. As DNA, the CDR3 is TGTGCCAGCAGCGCCCTGGGGGGGGCCCCTGAAGCTTTCTTT.

The V gene is TRBV5-8, the J gene TRBJ1-5, with D perhaps TRBD1 (5 bases). With 4 bases removed from V and 6 bases from J, the gap between germline ends came to 17 bases. The germline gives CDR1 SGHTS, CDR2 YDEGEE. The CDR3 runs to 15 residues. This CDR3 reads CASSRRPLRGQPQHF. In DNA, the CDR3 is TGTGCCAGCAGCCGCCGGCCCCTTAGGGGTCAGCCCCAGCATTTT.

In its sample, this clonotype was seen a few times. The chain couples TRBV7-6 to TRBJ1-1, with D hard to call. This CDR3 spans 14 amino acids. Trimming shortened V by 1 base and J by 6 bases, and 12 bases separated the two germline ends. Per germline, CDR1 SGHVS and CDR2 FNYEAQ. The CDR3 is CASSLGRSGAEAFF. The CDR3 DNA sequence: TGTGCCAGCAGCTTAGGGCGGTCAGGCGCTGAAGCTTTCTTT.

The chain joins TRBV6-2 or TRBV6-3 to TRBJ1-6; possible D gene TRBD1, 6 bases. V was cut by 6 bases and J by 9 bases, with 12 bases left in between. Germline V gives CDR1 MNHEY, CDR2 SVGEGT. The CDR3 spans 13 residues. CDR3 amino acids: CASSTGTSSPLHF. CDR3 bases: TGTGCCAGCAGCACCGGGACAAGTTCACCCCTCCACTTT.

This clonotype has just a few counts. The gene calls are TRBV7-9 and TRBJ1-6; weak D call: TRBD1 (6 bases). Germline loops: CDR1 SEHNR, CDR2 FQNEAQ (reference sequence). The CDR3 has 16 amino acids. Trimming left V 2 bases short and J 7 bases short, with 15 bases between. The CDR3: CASSLPPAQGNSPLHF. The CDR3 bases are TGTGCCAGCAGCTTACCCCCGGCCCAGGGGAATTCACCCCTCCACTTT.

There are a few counts of this clonotype. V and J are TRBV28 and TRBJ2-4; D might be TRBD1 or TRBD2, each matching 5 bases. V dropped 3 bases and J dropped 0 bases, with 12 bases sitting between them. There are 16 residues in the CDR3. Germline-derived CDR1 and CDR2 are MDHEN and SYDVKM. This chain's CDR3 is CASSFRRGLAKNIQYF. As DNA, the CDR3 is TGTGCCAGCAGTTTTAGACGGGGCCTAGCCAAAAACATTCAGTACTTC.

This clonotype was recorded a few times. This rearrangement joins TRBV12-3 or TRBV12-4 to TRBJ1-2; TRBD1 is a possible D gene (5 bases). The V gene lost 3 bases and the J gene lost 4 bases, with 9 bases spanning the gap. The CDR3 covers 13 residues. CDR3 DNA: TGTGCCAGCAGTTTCGTCAGGGTCTATGGCTACACCTTC. Residues: CASSFVRVYGYTF.

The chain couples TRBV7-9 to TRBJ1-1; 8 bases are a match to TRBD1. CDR1 SEHNR and CDR2 FQNEAQ come from the germline V gene (reference sequence). This CDR3 contains 15 residues. The V segment lost 4 bases and the J segment 5 bases; nucleotides outside the gene matches: 9. CDR3 sequence reads: CASSSRQGMSTEAFF. The CDR3 nucleotides are TGTGCCAGCAGCTCTCGACAGGGGATGAGTACTGAAGCTTTCTTT.